A selection of T cell receptor beta chains follows, all from one sample in a study of cytomegalovirus exposure and HLA in healthy donors. Profiled with immunoSEQ multiplex PCR; TCRdb holds only in-frame clones, not every one. The sample lists roughly 100,000 clones, 10% seen once, with about 5% in the top ten. Sequencing was done on a sample of PBMCs. Receptors originate from a man aged 40-49 years in good health and CMV-seropositive. The CDR3 runs from the conserved cysteine through the conserved F or W. The order of the fields is D gene, J gene, V gene, CDR3 length, clone size, CDR3 protein, CDR3 DNA. D genes are given only for firm matches. Size is omitted from some rows. Given values are once, few, many or a class for expanded clones.

d_gene: TRBD1; j_gene: TRBJ2-7; v_gene: TRBV11-3; len: 14; abundance: -; CDR3aa: CASSGGQEAYEQYF; CDR3nt: TGTGCCAGCAGCGGTGGACAGGAGGCCTACGAGCAGTACTTC
d_gene: -; j_gene: TRBJ2-1; v_gene: TRBV7-9; len: 15; abundance: few; CDR3aa: CASSPQALNYNEQFF; CDR3nt: TGTGCCAGCAGCCCCCAGGCGCTCAACTACAATGAGCAGTTCTTC
d_gene: TRBD1; j_gene: TRBJ2-5; v_gene: TRBV4-1; len: 13; abundance: -; CDR3aa: CATGQGRQETQYF; CDR3nt: TGCGCCACCGGACAGGGGAGACAAGAGACCCAGTACTTC
d_gene: -; j_gene: TRBJ2-1; v_gene: TRBV28; len: 15; abundance: -; CDR3aa: CASSPPDSGYNEQFF; CDR3nt: TGTGCCAGCAGTCCTCCCGATAGCGGATACAATGAGCAGTTCTTC
d_gene: TRBD1; j_gene: TRBJ2-7; v_gene: TRBV30; len: 14; abundance: few; CDR3aa: CAWRKTGISYEQYF; CDR3nt: TGTGCCTGGAGGAAGACAGGGATTAGCTACGAGCAGTACTTC
d_gene: TRBD2; j_gene: TRBJ2-1; v_gene: TRBV27; len: 12; abundance: many; CDR3aa: CASSETGGEQFF; CDR3nt: TGTGCCAGCAGTGAGACGGGGGGTGAGCAGTTCTTC
d_gene: -; j_gene: TRBJ2-7; v_gene: TRBV11-2; len: 14; abundance: few; CDR3aa: CASSLEASNYEQYF; CDR3nt: TGTGCCAGCAGCTTAGAAGCCTCGAACTACGAGCAGTACTTC
d_gene: -; j_gene: TRBJ1-5; v_gene: TRBV2; len: 14; abundance: few; CDR3aa: CASSVGHNNQPQHF; CDR3nt: TGTGCCAGCAGTGTTGGGCACAACAATCAGCCCCAGCATTTT
d_gene: -; j_gene: TRBJ1-6; v_gene: TRBV15; len: 16; abundance: -; CDR3aa: CATSRDTRGLSSPLHF; CDR3nt: TGTGCCACCAGCAGAGATACGCGGGGGTTAAGTTCCCCCCTCCACTTT
d_gene: TRBD2; j_gene: TRBJ2-7; v_gene: TRBV30; len: 15; abundance: -; CDR3aa: CAWSLLGTTSYEQYF; CDR3nt: TGTGCCTGGAGTCTACTCGGGACTACCTCCTACGAGCAGTACTTC
d_gene: TRBD1; j_gene: TRBJ2-7; v_gene: TRBV9; len: 17; abundance: -; CDR3aa: CASSVAPAGTGGYEQYF; CDR3nt: TGTGCCAGCAGCGTTGCCCCCGCCGGGACAGGGGGGTACGAGCAGTACTTC
d_gene: -; j_gene: TRBJ1-5; v_gene: TRBV5-4; len: 15; abundance: -; CDR3aa: CASSLGGVSNQPQHF; CDR3nt: TGTGCCAGCAGCTTGGGGGGCGTAAGCAATCAGCCCCAGCATTTT
d_gene: TRBD1; j_gene: TRBJ2-2; v_gene: TRBV6-1; len: 16; abundance: few; CDR3aa: CASSEIQGMNTGELFF; CDR3nt: TGTGCCAGCAGTGAGATACAGGGGATGAACACCGGGGAGCTGTTTTTT
d_gene: -; j_gene: TRBJ2-7; v_gene: TRBV27; len: 14; abundance: few; CDR3aa: CASSLGTGGGEQYF; CDR3nt: -
d_gene: -; j_gene: TRBJ2-3; v_gene: TRBV5-1; len: 15; abundance: few; CDR3aa: CASSLEFQVGDTQYF; CDR3nt: TGCGCCAGCAGCTTGGAATTCCAGGTCGGAGATACGCAGTATTTT
d_gene: -; j_gene: TRBJ2-5; v_gene: TRBV6-6; len: 16; abundance: few; CDR3aa: CASSYHPLAGGETQYF; CDR3nt: TGTGCCAGCAGTTACCACCCATTGGCAGGAGGAGAGACCCAGTACTTC
d_gene: -; j_gene: TRBJ1-2; v_gene: TRBV19; len: 15; abundance: few; CDR3aa: CASSIAGGVSGGYTF; CDR3nt: TGTGCCAGTAGTATCGCGGGCGGCGTAAGCGGTGGCTACACCTTC
d_gene: -; j_gene: TRBJ1-1; v_gene: TRBV9; len: 12; abundance: few; CDR3aa: CASSRRGTEAFF; CDR3nt: TGTGCCAGCAGTAGGAGGGGCACTGAAGCTTTCTTT
d_gene: TRBD1; j_gene: TRBJ1-5; v_gene: TRBV7-3; len: 13; abundance: few; CDR3aa: CARSATGDQHQHF; CDR3nt: TGTGCCAGAAGCGCAACAGGGGACCAGCACCAGCATTTT
d_gene: -; j_gene: TRBJ2-7; v_gene: TRBV4-1; len: 15; abundance: -; CDR3aa: CASSQDYGSGYEQYF; CDR3nt: TGCGCCAGCAGCCAAGATTACGGGAGCGGATACGAGCAGTACTTC
d_gene: -; j_gene: TRBJ1-3; v_gene: TRBV28; len: 17; abundance: -; CDR3aa: CASSFTRVRLSGNTIYF; CDR3nt: TGTGCCAGCAGTTTTACCAGGGTCCGTCTTTCGGGAAACACCATATATTTT
d_gene: TRBD1; j_gene: TRBJ1-4; v_gene: TRBV6-6; len: 14; abundance: few; CDR3aa: CASRKGQGVEKLFF; CDR3nt: TGTGCCAGCAGGAAGGGACAGGGCGTTGAAAAACTGTTTTTT
d_gene: -; j_gene: TRBJ1-1; v_gene: TRBV11-2; len: 14; abundance: -; CDR3aa: CASRTTGGETEAFF; CDR3nt: TGTGCCAGCAGGACGACGGGAGGAGAAACTGAAGCTTTCTTT
d_gene: -; j_gene: TRBJ2-3; v_gene: TRBV5-1; len: 13; abundance: -; CDR3aa: CASSRDNTDTQYF; CDR3nt: TGCGCCAGCAGCCGGGACAACACAGATACGCAGTATTTT
d_gene: -; j_gene: TRBJ1-5; v_gene: TRBV15; len: 15; abundance: once; CDR3aa: CASSRDGQRNQPQHF; CDR3nt: TGTGCCAGCAGCAGAGACGGACAGCGCAATCAGCCCCAGCATTTT
d_gene: -; j_gene: TRBJ2-7; v_gene: TRBV28; len: 14; abundance: few; CDR3aa: CASSSGRGRNEQYF; CDR3nt: TGTGCCAGCAGTTCGGGCCGGGGTAGAAACGAGCAGTACTTC
d_gene: -; j_gene: TRBJ2-7; v_gene: TRBV10-2; len: 12; abundance: few; CDR3aa: CASSVTRGEQYF; CDR3nt: TGCGCCAGCAGTGTAACAAGGGGGGAGCAGTACTTC
d_gene: -; j_gene: TRBJ1-4; v_gene: TRBV6-6; len: 14; abundance: few; CDR3aa: CASRLGRGNEKLFF; CDR3nt: TGTGCCAGCCGCCTAGGGAGGGGTAATGAAAAACTGTTTTTT
d_gene: -; j_gene: TRBJ1-4; v_gene: TRBV30; len: 13; abundance: few; CDR3aa: CAWTGPTNEKLFF; CDR3nt: TGTGCCTGGACAGGGCCAACTAATGAAAAACTGTTTTTT
d_gene: TRBD1; j_gene: TRBJ2-7; v_gene: TRBV6-6; len: 14; abundance: -; CDR3aa: CASSLGQGSYEQYF; CDR3nt: TGTGCCAGCAGTTTGGGACAGGGTTCCTACGAGCAGTACTTC
d_gene: TRBD1; j_gene: TRBJ1-5; v_gene: TRBV7-9; len: 17; abundance: -; CDR3aa: CASSSGQGSYSNQPQHF; CDR3nt: TGTGCCAGCAGCTCGGGACAGGGGTCCTATAGCAATCAGCCCCAGCATTTT
d_gene: -; j_gene: TRBJ1-4; v_gene: TRBV7-2; len: 15; abundance: -; CDR3aa: CASSPRQGPNEKLFF; CDR3nt: TGTGCCAGCAGCCCCAGGCAGGGCCCTAATGAAAAACTGTTTTTT
d_gene: TRBD1; j_gene: TRBJ2-7; v_gene: TRBV13; len: 14; abundance: -; CDR3aa: CASSPGQGAWEQYF; CDR3nt: TGTGCCAGCAGCCCGGGACAGGGGGCGTGGGAGCAGTACTTC
d_gene: -; j_gene: TRBJ1-4; v_gene: TRBV15; len: 19; abundance: few; CDR3aa: CATSRDHLDTLGSNEKLFF; CDR3nt: TGTGCCACCAGCAGAGATCATTTGGACACTTTGGGCTCTAATGAAAAACTGTTTTTT
d_gene: TRBD1; j_gene: TRBJ2-7; v_gene: TRBV28; len: 14; abundance: few; CDR3aa: CASSSGQISYEQYF; CDR3nt: TGTGCCAGCAGTTCGGGACAGATCTCCTACGAGCAGTACTTC
d_gene: -; j_gene: TRBJ2-1; v_gene: TRBV29-1; len: 14; abundance: few; CDR3aa: CSVRVTHAYDEQFF; CDR3nt: TGCAGCGTTCGAGTGACACACGCCTATGATGAGCAGTTCTTC